Sequencing of this TCR beta chain was carried out in a study of T cells in Graves' hyperthyroidism and ophthalmopathy. Amplification yielded TCR beta CDR3 regions, with RNA transcripts as the source. The primer set for the first-round RT-PCR of the TCR CDR3 was HTBI. TCRdb called the multiplex PCR reads again in MiXCR, with one record for every CDR3 protein. The sample records under 400,000 distinct CDR3 sequences, roughly 20% being singletons. Stability of Graves' hyperthyroidism was defined as absent ophthalmopathy progression within 18 months. This CDR3 comprises 15 residues. Unmatched junction bases numbered 6, after V lost 5 bases and J lost 0 bases.

The TCR originated in a woman aged 45-65 years with Graves' hyperthyroidism. The sequencing sample was made of blood. This chain uses TRBV12-3 or TRBV12-4 with TRBJ1-2; 7 bases are shared with TRBD1. The CDR3 coding sequence is TGTGCCAGCAGTCAGCAGCAGGGGGCTAACTATGGCTACACCTTC. Amino acid sequence: CASSQQQGANYGYTF.